The rows below give T cell receptor beta chains drawn from one sample of a study of T cells of healthy individuals. One entry per CDR3 protein, called by TCRdb with MiXCR from the 5' RACE reads. Of tens of thousands of distinct CDR3 sequences listed, roughly 16% were seen once; the top ten hold roughly 4.7%. The receptors here all came from a human donor in good health. Both conserved end residues are part of each CDR3. D genes are given only for firm matches. Clone size is given for some rows only: seen once, a few or many times, or a class if the clone is expanded.

cdr3_aa: CASSTSGNEQFF
cdr3_nt: TGTGCCAGCAGCACCAGTGGGAATGAGCAGTTCTTC
v_call: TRBV7-3
clone_size: .
d_call: .
j_call: TRBJ2-1

cdr3_aa: CASSQVREKLFF
cdr3_nt: TGCGCCAGCAGCCAAGTTCGCGAAAAACTGTTTTTT
v_call: TRBV4-1
clone_size: many
d_call: .
j_call: TRBJ1-4

cdr3_aa: CASSQGGSRVEAFF
cdr3_nt: TGCGCCAGCAGCCAAGGTGGGAGCAGGGTTGAAGCTTTCTTT
v_call: TRBV4-1
clone_size: few
d_call: .
j_call: TRBJ1-1

cdr3_aa: CASGLVTAYNEQFF
cdr3_nt: TGTGCTAGTGGTTTGGTGACGGCCTACAATGAGCAGTTCTTC
v_call: TRBV12-5
clone_size: few
d_call: .
j_call: TRBJ2-1

cdr3_aa: CASGYPFRGNTDTQYF
cdr3_nt: TGCGCCAGCGGCTACCCCTTCCGCGGTAACACAGATACGCAGTATTTT
v_call: TRBV4-1
clone_size: many
d_call: .
j_call: TRBJ2-3

cdr3_aa: CASSLGGRVSNEKLFF
cdr3_nt: TGTGCCAGCAGCTTAGGAGGCAGGGTCTCTAATGAAAAACTGTTTTTT
v_call: TRBV7-9
clone_size: many
d_call: .
j_call: TRBJ1-4

cdr3_aa: CASSLLPGSSFNSPLHF
cdr3_nt: TGTGCCAGCAGTTTGCTGCCGGGATCTTCTTTTAATTCACCCCTCCACTTT
v_call: TRBV27
clone_size: few
d_call: .
j_call: TRBJ1-6

cdr3_aa: CASSTLTAGYEQYF
cdr3_nt: TGTGCCAGCAGTACTCTGACGGCGGGCTACGAGCAGTACTTC
v_call: TRBV28
clone_size: many
d_call: .
j_call: TRBJ2-7

cdr3_aa: CSVDRPENTEAFF
cdr3_nt: TGCAGCGTTGACAGGCCGGAGAACACTGAAGCTTTCTTT
v_call: TRBV29-1
clone_size: many
d_call: .
j_call: TRBJ1-1

cdr3_aa: CASSPRDYHTGELFF
cdr3_nt: TGTGCCAGCAGCCCCCGGGACTACCACACCGGGGAGCTGTTTTTT
v_call: TRBV9
clone_size: .
d_call: TRBD2
j_call: TRBJ2-2

cdr3_aa: CASSDSPTYEQYF
cdr3_nt: TGTGCCAGCAGTGATAGTCCAACCTACGAGCAGTACTTC
v_call: TRBV6-2/TRBV6-3
clone_size: few
d_call: .
j_call: TRBJ2-7

cdr3_aa: CASSKVAGLQPQHF
cdr3_nt: TGTGCCAGCAGCAAAGTGGCAGGGTTACAGCCCCAGCATTTT
v_call: TRBV21-1
clone_size: few
d_call: .
j_call: TRBJ1-5

cdr3_aa: CSAPGTSGSVDEQFF
cdr3_nt: TGCAGTGCTCCCGGGACTAGCGGGAGCGTGGATGAGCAGTTCTTC
v_call: TRBV20-1
clone_size: .
d_call: TRBD2
j_call: TRBJ2-1

cdr3_aa: CASSFGGDLSEAFF
cdr3_nt: TGTGCCAGCAGCTTTGGCGGGGATTTGTCTGAAGCTTTCTTT
v_call: TRBV7-9
clone_size: few
d_call: .
j_call: TRBJ1-1

cdr3_aa: CAGKTGDTEAFF
cdr3_nt: TGTGCCGGCAAGACAGGGGACACTGAAGCTTTCTTT
v_call: TRBV6-6
clone_size: .
d_call: TRBD1
j_call: TRBJ1-1

cdr3_aa: CSAGGRFSYEQYF
cdr3_nt: TGCAGTGCCGGGGGTCGGTTCTCCTACGAGCAGTACTTC
v_call: TRBV20-1
clone_size: many
d_call: .
j_call: TRBJ2-7

cdr3_aa: CASSLMGGYDGYTF
cdr3_nt: TGTGCCAGCAGCTTAATGGGAGGGTATGATGGCTACACCTTC
v_call: TRBV7-3
clone_size: .
d_call: .
j_call: TRBJ1-2

cdr3_aa: CASSLLGTSGRVRDTQYF
cdr3_nt: TGTGCCAGCAGCTTGTTGGGGACTAGCGGGAGGGTCAGAGATACGCAGTATTTT
v_call: TRBV5-5
clone_size: many
d_call: TRBD2
j_call: TRBJ2-3

cdr3_aa: CASSESGNALPGANVLTF
cdr3_nt: TGCGCCAGCAGTGAGTCAGGGAACGCACTCCCCGGGGCCAACGTCCTGACTTTC
v_call: TRBV10-2
clone_size: many
d_call: .
j_call: TRBJ2-6

cdr3_aa: CASTWGGGLNTGELFF
cdr3_nt: TGTGCCAGCACTTGGGGGGGCGGGTTGAACACCGGGGAGCTGTTTTTT
v_call: TRBV6-1
clone_size: few
d_call: .
j_call: TRBJ2-2

cdr3_aa: CASRPGTIIYEQYF
cdr3_nt: TGCGCCAGCAGGCCCGGGACTATCATTTACGAGCAGTACTTC
v_call: TRBV5-1
clone_size: many
d_call: TRBD2
j_call: TRBJ2-7

cdr3_aa: CASSQEGLAGGFTNEQFF
cdr3_nt: TGTGCCAGCAGCCAAGAAGGACTAGCGGGAGGATTCACCAATGAGCAGTTCTTC
v_call: TRBV3-1
clone_size: .
d_call: TRBD2
j_call: TRBJ2-1

cdr3_aa: CASSLERASGGADEQFF
cdr3_nt: TGTGCCAGCAGTTTAGAAAGGGCTAGCGGGGGGGCGGATGAGCAGTTCTTC
v_call: TRBV12-3/TRBV12-4
clone_size: .
d_call: TRBD2
j_call: TRBJ2-1

cdr3_aa: CASSLDRDNEQFF
cdr3_nt: TGTGCCAGCAGCTTAGACAGGGATAATGAGCAGTTCTTC
v_call: TRBV7-2
clone_size: many
d_call: .
j_call: TRBJ2-1

cdr3_aa: CASSTRPEQFF
cdr3_nt: TGTGCCAGCAGCACCCGACCGGAGCAGTTCTTC
v_call: TRBV11-2
clone_size: many
d_call: .
j_call: TRBJ2-1

cdr3_aa: CASKLGGANEQFF
cdr3_nt: TGTGCCAGCAAACTGGGGGGGGCCAATGAGCAGTTCTTC
v_call: TRBV11-2
clone_size: few
d_call: .
j_call: TRBJ2-1

cdr3_aa: CASSPGSEQFF
cdr3_nt: TGTGCCAGCAGCCCCGGATCTGAGCAGTTCTTC
v_call: TRBV7-2
clone_size: .
d_call: .
j_call: TRBJ2-1

cdr3_aa: CSARGATSVREQYF
cdr3_nt: TGCAGTGCTAGAGGAGCTACTAGTGTTCGAGAGCAGTACTTC
v_call: TRBV20-1
clone_size: few
d_call: .
j_call: TRBJ2-7

cdr3_aa: CASSLIWGGGGASDTQYF
cdr3_nt: TGTGCCAGCAGTTTAATATGGGGCGGCGGGGGGGCCTCAGATACGCAGTATTTT
v_call: TRBV28
clone_size: few
d_call: TRBD2
j_call: TRBJ2-3

cdr3_aa: CAISESSWETQYF
cdr3_nt: TGTGCCATCAGTGAGTCGAGTTGGGAGACCCAGTACTTC
v_call: TRBV10-3
clone_size: many
d_call: .
j_call: TRBJ2-5

cdr3_aa: CASSWSGWGTLNQPQHF
cdr3_nt: TGTGCCAGCAGCTGGAGCGGGTGGGGGACCCTCAATCAGCCCCAGCATTTT
v_call: TRBV28
clone_size: .
d_call: .
j_call: TRBJ1-5

cdr3_aa: CSVEGTSGSSTGELFF
cdr3_nt: TGCAGCGTTGAAGGGACTAGCGGGAGTAGCACCGGGGAGCTGTTTTTT
v_call: TRBV29-1
clone_size: .
d_call: TRBD2
j_call: TRBJ2-2

cdr3_aa: CASSQGAETQYF
cdr3_nt: TGCGCCAGCAGCCAGGGGGCAGAGACCCAGTACTTC
v_call: TRBV5-1
clone_size: many
d_call: TRBD1
j_call: TRBJ2-5

cdr3_aa: CASSESPGDPGPLYNEQFF
cdr3_nt: TGTGCCAGCAGTGAATCCCCCGGGGATCCGGGTCCGCTCTACAATGAGCAGTTCTTC
v_call: TRBV25-1
clone_size: .
d_call: .
j_call: TRBJ2-1

cdr3_aa: CASSYEGRETQYF
cdr3_nt: TGTGCCAGCAGCTACGAAGGGCGGGAGACCCAGTACTTC
v_call: TRBV5-6
clone_size: .
d_call: .
j_call: TRBJ2-5

cdr3_aa: CASSIGTANTEAFF
cdr3_nt: TGTGCCAGTAGTATCGGGACAGCGAACACTGAAGCTTTCTTT
v_call: TRBV19
clone_size: .
d_call: TRBD1
j_call: TRBJ1-1

cdr3_aa: CVSSRGTGGNQPQHF
cdr3_nt: TGTGTCAGCAGCCGGGGGACGGGGGGGAATCAGCCCCAGCATTTT
v_call: TRBV7-8
clone_size: .
d_call: .
j_call: TRBJ1-5

cdr3_aa: CASRSTGPRSELFF
cdr3_nt: TGTGCCAGCAGATCGACAGGGCCTAGGTCGGAACTGTTTTTT
v_call: TRBV6-5
clone_size: few
d_call: TRBD1
j_call: TRBJ1-4

cdr3_aa: CASSPDSYNSPLHF
cdr3_nt: TGTGCCAGCAGTCCCGACTCCTATAATTCACCCCTCCACTTT
v_call: TRBV2
clone_size: .
d_call: .
j_call: TRBJ1-6

cdr3_aa: CATLGPPYEQYF
cdr3_nt: TGTGCCACGCTAGGGCCCCCCTACGAGCAGTACTTC
v_call: TRBV28
clone_size: many
d_call: .
j_call: TRBJ2-7

cdr3_aa: CASSLGRPNEQFF
cdr3_nt: TGTGCCAGCAGCTTGGGTAGACCCAATGAGCAGTTCTTC
v_call: TRBV5-6
clone_size: .
d_call: .
j_call: TRBJ2-1

cdr3_aa: CASSVLGSANEKLFF
cdr3_nt: TGCGCCAGCAGCGTGTTAGGTTCAGCTAATGAAAAACTGTTTTTT
v_call: TRBV5-1
clone_size: .
d_call: .
j_call: TRBJ1-4

cdr3_aa: CSATQGEDEQFF
cdr3_nt: TGCAGTGCTACACAGGGGGAGGATGAGCAGTTCTTC
v_call: TRBV20-1
clone_size: many
d_call: TRBD1
j_call: TRBJ2-1

cdr3_aa: CSVVILDGGYEQYF
cdr3_nt: TGCAGCGTTGTCATTCTGGACGGAGGCTACGAGCAGTACTTC
v_call: TRBV29-1
clone_size: .
d_call: .
j_call: TRBJ2-7

cdr3_aa: CASRVRDSYNEQFF
cdr3_nt: TGCGCCAGCAGGGTCCGGGACAGCTACAATGAGCAGTTCTTC
v_call: TRBV5-1
clone_size: .
d_call: TRBD1
j_call: TRBJ2-1

cdr3_aa: CASSFPLTGSNEQFF
cdr3_nt: TGTGCCAGCAGTTTCCCACTGACAGGGTCCAATGAGCAGTTCTTC
v_call: TRBV6-2/TRBV6-3
clone_size: .
d_call: TRBD1
j_call: TRBJ2-1

cdr3_aa: CASSLASWNTEAFF
cdr3_nt: TGTGCCAGCAGCTTAGCGTCGTGGAACACTGAAGCTTTCTTT
v_call: TRBV11-1
clone_size: many
d_call: .
j_call: TRBJ1-1

cdr3_aa: CASSGMGQETQYF
cdr3_nt: TGTGCCAGCAGCGGGATGGGGCAAGAGACCCAGTACTTC
v_call: TRBV9
clone_size: .
d_call: .
j_call: TRBJ2-5

cdr3_aa: CSARGVALDRDQETQYF
cdr3_nt: TGCAGTGCTAGAGGTGTAGCCCTTGACAGGGACCAAGAGACCCAGTACTTC
v_call: TRBV20-1
clone_size: .
d_call: TRBD1
j_call: TRBJ2-5

cdr3_aa: CASSFVTGAYEQYF
cdr3_nt: TGTGCCAGCAGTTTCGTGACAGGAGCCTACGAGCAGTACTTC
v_call: TRBV28
clone_size: few
d_call: .
j_call: TRBJ2-7

cdr3_aa: CASSPKTRAGYEQYF
cdr3_nt: TGTGCCAGCTCACCCAAGACTCGGGCGGGCTACGAGCAGTACTTC
v_call: TRBV18
clone_size: many
d_call: .
j_call: TRBJ2-7

cdr3_aa: CASSPGAPMNTEAFF
cdr3_nt: TGTGCCAGCAGCCCGGGGGCGCCTATGAACACTGAAGCTTTCTTT
v_call: TRBV7-9
clone_size: few
d_call: .
j_call: TRBJ1-1

cdr3_aa: CASSLDGNGELFF
cdr3_nt: TGTGCCAGCAGCTTAGACGGGAACGGGGAGCTGTTTTTT
v_call: TRBV7-2
clone_size: few
d_call: .
j_call: TRBJ2-2

cdr3_aa: CASSGGRYNEQFF
cdr3_nt: TGCGCCAGCAGCGGCGGACGTTACAATGAGCAGTTCTTC
v_call: TRBV5-1
clone_size: once
d_call: .
j_call: TRBJ2-1

cdr3_aa: CSARDVTEAFF
cdr3_nt: TGCAGTGCTAGAGACGTTACTGAAGCTTTCTTT
v_call: TRBV20-1
clone_size: many
d_call: .
j_call: TRBJ1-1